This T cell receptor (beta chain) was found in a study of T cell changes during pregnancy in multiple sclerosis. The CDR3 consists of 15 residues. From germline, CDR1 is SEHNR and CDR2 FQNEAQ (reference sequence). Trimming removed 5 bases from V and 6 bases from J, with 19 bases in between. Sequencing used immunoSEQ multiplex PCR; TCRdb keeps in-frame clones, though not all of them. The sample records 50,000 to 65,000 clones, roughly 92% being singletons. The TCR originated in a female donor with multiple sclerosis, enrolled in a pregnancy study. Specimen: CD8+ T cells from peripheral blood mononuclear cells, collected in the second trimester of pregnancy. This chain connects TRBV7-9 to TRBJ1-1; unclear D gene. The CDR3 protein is CASSPAKYGRAEAFF. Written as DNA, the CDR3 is TGTGCCAGCAGCCCCGCAAAGTACGGGCGGGCTGAAGCTTTCTTT.